The 22 T cell receptor beta chains below all came from one sample that was sequenced in a study of STAT5B mutations in CD4+ large granular lymphocyte leukemia. Some clones are missing from TCRdb's copy, which holds only in-frame ones; the method was immunoSEQ multiplex PCR. The sample holds 35,000 to 40,000 clones, roughly 85% seen once. The material sequenced was CD4+ T cells from blood buffy coats. Every receptor here comes from a human donor in good health.

This clone was recorded once. The chain combines TRBV5-6 with TRBJ2-5; D remains ambiguous. Trimming stripped 2 bases from V and 6 bases from J, with 11 bases between. There are 13 residues in the CDR3. CDR1 SGHDT and CDR2 YYEEEE come from the germline V gene. For the CDR3, the DNA is TGTGCCAGCAGCTTATCAGGTGGTCAGACCCAGTACTTC. It translates to CASSLSGGQTQYF.

This chain connects TRBV5-1 to TRBJ2-1; D tentatively reads TRBD1 or TRBD2 (5 bases each). Germline V CDR1 and CDR2: SGHRS, YFSETQ. This CDR3 has 18 amino acids. V was clipped by 0 bases and J by 0 bases, with 16 bases between them. In DNA form, the CDR3 reads TGCGCCAGCAGCTTGGCCCCCTCGGGGCACAGCTCCTACAATGAGCAGTTCTTC. Encoded protein: CASSLAPSGHSSYNEQFF. Full variable domain (remainder filled in from reference TRBV5-1 and TRBJ2-1): KAGVTQTPRYLIKTRGQQVTLSCSPISGHRSVSWYQQTPGQGLQFLFEYFSETQRNKGNFPGRFSGRQFSNSRSEMNVSTLELGDSALYLCASSLAPSGHSSYNEQFFGPGTRLTVL.

The chain couples TRBV11-3 to TRBJ2-5, with 8 bases lining up with TRBD1. This CDR3 comprises 15 residues. Germline trimming cut 1 base from V and 4 bases from J; bases unmatched to any gene: 5. CDR1 and CDR2 from the germline V gene are SGHNT and YENEEA. The CDR3 region has the DNA TGTGCCAGCAGCTTAGGGAATCAGGGGGCAGAGACCCAGTACTTC. This sequence encodes CASSLGNQGAETQYF.

The CDR3 is CASSITLVPDTQYF. CDR3 nucleotide sequence: TGTGCCAGTAGTATTACCCTAGTTCCAGATACGCAGTATTTT. The chain employs TRBV19 and TRBJ2-3; D call uncertain. The V gene lost 3 bases and the J gene lost 4 bases, with 11 bases spanning the gap. The CDR3 totals 14 residues. CDR1 LNHDA and CDR2 SQIVND come from the germline V gene (reference sequence).

This clone was seen only a few times. The chain has TRBV2 and TRBJ1-2; a possible D gene is TRBD1 (6 bases). V lost 3 bases to trimming and J lost 8 bases, with 13 bases between them. CDR3 length: 13 residues. CDR1 and CDR2 from the germline V gene are SNHLY and FYNNEI. The CDR3: CASSENRGHGYTF. In nucleotides, the CDR3 is TGTGCCAGCAGTGAGAATAGGGGACACGGCTACACCTTC.

CDR3 region: CSVTDPYEQYF. The DNA for the CDR3 is TGCAGCGTTACTGACCCCTACGAGCAGTACTTC. This chain links TRBV29-1 with TRBJ2-7, with no clear D. The CDR3 totals 11 residues. In germline, CDR1 is SQVTM, CDR2 ANQGSEA. Trimming removed 5 bases from V and 2 bases from J, with 7 bases in between.

The J gene is TRBJ2-1, the V gene TRBV7-2, with 9 positions matching TRBD1. V shed 6 bases, J shed 7 bases, and the junction held 4 bases outside the gene matches. Germline CDR1 and CDR2: SGHTA and FQGNSA. The CDR3 consists of 13 residues. The CDR3 region is CASSSDRGNEQFF. CDR3 in DNA: TGTGCCAGCAGTTCGGACAGGGGTAATGAGCAGTTCTTC. Drawing the rest from reference TRBV7-2 and TRBJ2-1, the complete variable domain is GAGVSQSPSNKVTEKGKDVELRCDPISGHTALYWYRQSLGQGLEFLIYFQGNSAPDKSGLPSDRFSAERTGGSVSTLTIQRTQQEDSAVYLCASSSDRGNEQFFGPGTRLTVL.

This rearrangement joins TRBV27 to TRBJ2-1; D gene unclear. In germline, CDR1 is MNHEY, CDR2 SMNVEV (reference sequence). The CDR3 sequence is 15 residues long. Trimming took 4 bases from V and 0 from J, leaving 10 bases between them. The CDR3 protein is CASSSPLSSYNEQFF. The CDR3 coding sequence is TGTGCCAGCAGTTCCCCACTGAGCTCCTACAATGAGCAGTTCTTC.

The rearrangement joins TRBV28 to TRBJ1-4, with a weak D call TRBD1 (5 bases). The V gene's germline CDR1 is MDHEN and CDR2 SYDVKM. V lost 5 bases, J lost 8 bases, and 9 bases lay in between. This CDR3 contains 12 residues. The CDR3 spells CASSGHDEKLFF. The CDR3 bases are TGTGCCAGCAGTGGACACGACGAAAAACTGTTTTTT.

V and J are TRBV5-1 and TRBJ2-7, with TRBD2 matching 11 bases. The CDR3 consists of 16 residues. Germline V CDR1 and CDR2: SGHRS, YFSETQ. Unmatched junction bases numbered 3, after V lost 0 bases and J lost 1 base. CDR3 residues: CASSLGPSGGSYEQYF. CDR3 DNA: TGCGCCAGCAGCTTGGGGCCTAGCGGGGGGTCCTACGAGCAGTACTTC.

This clone was observed a handful of times. The chain is built from TRBV9 and TRBJ2-7; no reliable D call. The CDR3 has 14 residues. The germline V and J ends were trimmed by 3 bases and 0 bases, with 10 bases remaining between them. Germline V CDR1 and CDR2: SGDLS, YYNGEE. This CDR3 reads CASSATISSYEQYF. CDR3 DNA: TGTGCCAGCAGCGCCACGATCAGCTCCTACGAGCAGTACTTC. The full variable domain, in which reference TRBV9 and TRBJ2-7 provide the parts outside the CDR3, is DSGVTQTPKHLITATGQRVTLRCSPRSGDLSVYWYQQSLDQGLQFLIQYYNGEERAKGNILERFSAQQFPDLHSELNLSSLELGDSALYFCASSATISSYEQYFGPGTRLTVT.

This sequence joins TRBV7-3 and TRBJ2-5; a possible D gene is TRBD2 (6 bases). CDR3 length equals 14 residues. Germline V CDR1 and CDR2: SGHTA, FQGTGA. V lost 6 bases, J lost 1 base, and 12 bases lay in between. CDR3 nucleotides: TGTGCCAGCAGTCCCGGGGGACCCCAAGAGACCCAGTACTTC. It is translated as CASSPGGPQETQYF.

The genes are TRBV19 and TRBJ1-2; D unclear. Deletions cut 1 base from V and 2 bases from J, with 8 bases between. The germline CDR1 and CDR2 sequences are LNHDA and SQIVND (reference sequence). The CDR3 length is 14 residues. The CDR3 region is CASSIAGMNYGYTF. CDR3 DNA sequence: TGTGCCAGTAGTATAGCTGGGATGAACTATGGCTACACCTTC.

In the case of this clone: Other nucleotide sequences from this sample produce the same CDR3. The genes are TRBV27 and TRBJ2-3; D unclear. Germline CDR1 is MNHEY and CDR2 is SMNVEV (reference sequence). The CDR3 is made up of 12 amino acids. V was shortened by 5 bases and J by 0 bases, with 3 bases between the two germline ends. The CDR3 reads CASSPSTDTQYF. Here the CDR3 DNA reads TGTGCCAGCAGTCCTAGCACAGATACGCAGTATTTT.

The chain carries TRBV29-1 and TRBJ1-6; D is uncertain. From germline, CDR1 is SQVTM and CDR2 ANQGSEA. V shed 3 bases and J shed 8 bases, with 14 bases lying between them. The CDR3 runs 14 residues. In DNA form, the CDR3 reads TGCAGCGTTGATACGGGAGAGAATTATTCACCCCTCCACTTT. It is translated as CSVDTGENYSPLHF.

The chain carries TRBV5-1 and TRBJ2-7; 10 positions match TRBD2. Germline lookup yields CDR1 SGHRS and CDR2 YFSETQ. V was pared by 1 base and J by 6 bases, with 7 bases of the junction left unmatched. The CDR3 runs to 15 residues. As DNA, the CDR3 is TGCGCCAGCAGCTTGAGTCTAGCGGGAGTCGGCGAGCAGTACTTC. Its protein product is CASSLSLAGVGEQYF.

The table lists this clone with a few counts. The sample carries other DNA sequences with the same CDR3. The chain employs TRBV5-1 and TRBJ2-7; 7 nucleotides match TRBD2. Germline CDR1 and CDR2: SGHRS and YFSETQ. CDR3 length: 15 residues. J was trimmed by 3 bases and V by 0 bases; bases with no gene match: 6. In nucleotides, the CDR3 is TGCGCCAGCAGCTTGGCGGCGGGAGAGGGCTACGAGCAGTACTTC. Amino acid sequence: CASSLAAGEGYEQYF.

This clone occurred a few times. The V and J genes are TRBV18 and TRBJ2-5; 10 nucleotides match TRBD1. Germline CDR1 and CDR2: KGHSH and LQKENI. There are 17 residues in the CDR3. Trimming cost V 3 bases and J 4 bases; bases outside gene matches: 11. DNA for the CDR3: TGTGCCAGCTCACCGGGGACAGGGGCTGCGGTAGGAGAGACCCAGTACTTC. Amino acid sequence: CASSPGTGAAVGETQYF.

The V and J genes are TRBV20-1 and TRBJ2-5; D gene uncertain. The germline V gene encodes CDR1 DFQATT and CDR2 SNEGSKA (reference sequence). This CDR3 is 11 amino acids long. The V and J ends lost 1 base and 5 bases respectively, with 5 bases between them. CDR3 sequence (DNA): TGCAGTGCTAGAGGTTTCGAGACCCAGTACTTC. This translates into CSARGFETQYF.

This clone has a single count. The rearrangement links TRBV30 to TRBJ2-1; tentatively, D is TRBD1 or TRBD2 (5 bases each). V was cut by 2 bases and J by 9 bases, with 8 bases left in between. Germline V gives CDR1 GTSNPN, CDR2 SVGIG (reference sequence). The CDR3 spans 11 residues. The DNA for the CDR3 is TGTGCCTGGAGTCCAGGGAGTGAGCAGTTCTTC. As protein: CAWSPGSEQFF.

The CDR3 nucleotides are TGTGCCAGCTCACCGCCGGTGTTGCGGGAGACCCAGTACTTC. This encodes CASSPPVLRETQYF. This chain uses TRBV18 with TRBJ2-5; D unclear. Per germline, CDR1 KGHSH and CDR2 LQKENI. V was shortened by 3 bases and J by 5 bases, with 13 bases between the two germline ends. The CDR3 spans 14 residues.

This clone was recorded only once. This chain connects TRBV5-1 to TRBJ2-6; D is ambiguous. This CDR3 contains 14 residues. CDR1 and CDR2 (germline): SGHRS, YFSETQ. The V and J ends lost 7 bases and 0 bases respectively, with 8 bases between them. The DNA of the CDR3 is TGCGCCAGCTTGGATTTCTCTGGGGCCAACGTCCTGACTTTC. Translated: CASLDFSGANVLTF. The whole variable domain, filled in from reference TRBV5-1 and TRBJ2-6, reads KAGVTQTPRYLIKTRGQQVTLSCSPISGHRSVSWYQQTPGQGLQFLFEYFSETQRNKGNFPGRFSGRQFSNSRSEMNVSTLELGDSALYLCASLDFSGANVLTFGAGSRLTVL.